This TCR beta chain originates from a study of T-cell reconstitution after alpha-beta-depleted transplantation in children. The study, taken as a whole, reports: Once a year had passed after transplant, T-cell counts and diversity came mostly from newly produced T cells.

As it was prepared, the TCRbeta library received unique molecular identifiers. TCRdb re-called the PCR reads with MiXCR, one entry per CDR3 protein. This repertoire shows around 580,000 distinct CDR3 sequences, 23% found once; its top ten account for around 14%. Comments on this clonotype: The antigen is unknown.

The input for sequencing was PBMCs, mostly from graft donor cells, taken 360 days after TCRalphabeta/CD19-depleted stem cell transplant. This sequence originates from a boy under two years old who had a stem cell transplant for acute myeloid leukemia, so the T cells may come from the graft donor.

CDR3: CASSYGVAGGSDTQYF. In DNA form, the CDR3 reads TGTGCCAGCAGCTATGGGGTGGCGGGGGGATCGGATACGCAGTATTTT. The chain carries TRBV11-2 and TRBJ2-3, with 8 bases matching TRBD2. J lost 6 bases, V lost 4 bases, and 12 bases had no gene match. The CDR3 spans 16 residues. Germline loops: CDR1 SGHAT, CDR2 FQNNGV. Based on the CDR3 plus reference TRBV11-2 and TRBJ2-3, the full variable domain is EAGVAQSPRYKIIEKRQSVAFWCNPISGHATLYWYQQILGQGPKLLIQFQNNGVVDDSQLPKDRFSAERLKGVDSTLKIQPAKLEDSAVYLCASSYGVAGGSDTQYFGPGTRLTVL.